Below, 28 T cell receptor beta chains from the same sample are listed, as sequenced in a study of blood T cell repertoires in COVID-19. This table comes from immunoSEQ multiplex PCR, and its TCRdb copy is limited to in-frame clones, with some not included. Among about 200,000 clones listed, 70% to 85% were seen once. Sequencing was performed on peripheral blood. The receptors stem from a woman of 80 years or more with COVID-19, enrolled during active disease.

The chain links TRBV12-5 to TRBJ1-2; TRBD1 might be the D (5 bases). CDR1 is LGHNT, CDR2 FRNRAP, per germline. The length of the CDR3 is 14 residues. Trimming cost V 2 bases and J 7 bases, with 14 bases left between them. In DNA form, the CDR3 reads TGTGCTAGTGGTTTGTACTCAGGGCAGGGTGGCTACACCTTC. It translates to CASGLYSGQGGYTF.

The rearrangement joins TRBV29-1 to TRBJ1-1; 7 bases are a match to TRBD1. V dropped 4 bases and J dropped 5; count of bases not matched to a gene: 4. Germline V gene lookup returns CDR1 SQVTM and CDR2 ANQGSEA. This CDR3 spans 12 amino acids. The CDR3 bases are TGCAGCGTTGGGGACAGAAGGACTGAAGCTTTCTTT. Translated: CSVGDRRTEAFF.

The chain combines TRBV9 with TRBJ1-2; 7 bases match TRBD1. CDR3 length: 15 residues. Trimming at V came to 1 base and at J to 8 bases, leaving 11 bases not matched to a gene. Germline V gives CDR1 SGDLS, CDR2 YYNGEE. The CDR3 DNA reads TGTGCCAGCAGCGTACAGGGACAGTCGCCGAGGGGCTACACCTTC. Translating gives CASSVQGQSPRGYTF.

This clone was detected once. The chain uses TRBV19 and TRBJ2-2; TRBD1 aligns across 7 bases. CDR1 is LNHDA, CDR2 SQIVND, per germline (reference sequence). This CDR3 is built from 13 residues. J gave up 6 bases and V 5 bases, and 3 bases lay outside the gene matches. The CDR3 loop reads CASSDQGAGELFF. CDR3 bases: TGTGCCAGTAGTGACCAGGGGGCCGGGGAGCTGTTTTTT.

The genes are TRBV4-1 and TRBJ1-1, with D hard to call. Trimming removed 4 bases at V and 8 bases at J, with 17 bases between. From germline, CDR1 is MGHRA and CDR2 YSYEKL. This CDR3 is 14 amino acids long. In nucleotides, the CDR3 is TGCGCCAGCAGCCCCCTCCTCCGGAAGAGGGAAGCTTTCTTT. Translation gives CASSPLLRKREAFF.

V and J are TRBV29-1 and TRBJ2-1; 13 bases agree with TRBD2. The trim removed 7 bases at V and 0 bases at J, leaving 9 bases unmatched. CDR3 size: 17 residues. CDR1 and CDR2 (germline): SQVTM, ANQGSEA. DNA of the CDR3: TGCAGCGGCGGACTAGCGGGAGCAGCGCGCTCCTACAATGAGCAGTTCTTC. Protein sequence: CSGGLAGAARSYNEQFF.

This sequence joins TRBV20-1 and TRBJ1-2; D is uncertain. CDR1 and CDR2 (germline): DFQATT, SNEGSKA (reference sequence). Trimming removed 7 bases at V and 4 bases at J, with 10 bases between. The CDR3 runs to 11 residues. The CDR3 here is CSVDILYGYTF. CDR3 nucleotides: TGCAGTGTCGACATTCTCTATGGCTACACCTTC.

The CDR3 DNA is TGTGCCAGCCTTAGGGGCAGGGGTGGGGGCTACACCTTC. It encodes CASLRGRGGGYTF. The J gene is TRBJ1-2, the V gene TRBV6-5, with D perhaps TRBD1 (6 bases). Between the trimmed V and J ends, which lost 8 bases and 8 bases, there was a span of 18 bases. There are 13 residues in the CDR3. CDR1 and CDR2 (germline): MNHEY, SVGAGI.

The chain links TRBV5-5 to TRBJ1-2; 11 bases map to TRBD1. J gave up 8 bases and V 4 bases, and 7 bases lay outside the gene matches. The CDR3 runs to 14 residues. The germline gives CDR1 SGHKS, CDR2 YYEKEE (reference sequence). The CDR3 DNA is TGTGCCAGCAGCCCCGGACAGGGGGCGCGCGGCTACACCTTC. This encodes CASSPGQGARGYTF.

Concerning this clone itself: This CDR3 is also generated by other DNA sequences in the sample. V usage is TRBV9 and J usage is TRBJ1-6; D gene uncertain. V lost 0 bases and J lost 0, with 4 bases in between. Germline lookup yields CDR1 SGDLS and CDR2 YYNGEE. The CDR3 covers 15 residues. The CDR3 loop reads CASSVGSSYNSPLHF. The DNA of the CDR3 is TGTGCCAGCAGCGTAGGTAGCTCCTATAATTCACCCCTCCACTTT.

The chain uses TRBV28 and TRBJ2-1; 15 bases are a match to TRBD2. This CDR3 has 16 amino acids. The V gene's germline CDR1 is MDHEN and CDR2 SYDVKM. The V and J ends lost 5 bases and 2 bases, in that order; junction bases with no gene match: 1. The DNA of the CDR3 is TGTGCCAGCAGTCGGACTAGCGGGAGGGCCTACAATGAGCAGTTCTTC. Protein: CASSRTSGRAYNEQFF.

The gene calls are TRBV28 and TRBJ2-2, with TRBD2 identical over 7 bases. This CDR3 comprises 13 residues. Per germline, CDR1 MDHEN and CDR2 SYDVKM. The J segment lost 5 bases and the V segment lost 8 bases, leaving 5 bases of the junction unmatched. The CDR3 loop is CASGKGGTGELFF. For the CDR3, the DNA is TGTGCCAGCGGGAAGGGAGGGACCGGGGAGCTGTTTTTT.

The rearrangement joins TRBV7-8 to TRBJ1-2; possible D gene TRBD1, 6 bases. The CDR3 runs 15 residues. From germline, CDR1 is SGHVS and CDR2 FQNEAQ. The V gene lost 2 bases and the J gene lost 4 bases, with 14 bases spanning the gap. This CDR3 reads CASSLNRDTVYGYTF. DNA for the CDR3: TGTGCCAGCAGCTTAAACCGGGACACGGTCTATGGCTACACCTTC.

The chain carries TRBV3-1 (or the pseudogene TRBV3-2) and TRBJ1-5, with no clear D. The CDR3 contains 15 residues. The V gene's germline CDR1 is LGHDT and CDR2 YNNKEL (reference sequence). V dropped 4 bases and J dropped 1 base, with 11 bases sitting between them. In DNA, the CDR3 is TGTGCCAGCAGCCGAGGGCTTCCCAGCAATCAGCCCCAGCATTTT. Translating gives CASSRGLPSNQPQHF.

The chain is built from TRBV3-1 (or the pseudogene TRBV3-2) and TRBJ1-5; D gene ambiguous. The V end lost 4 bases, the J end lost 5 bases, and 12 bases lay between the germline ends. CDR1 is LGHDT and CDR2 is YNNKEL in the germline V gene (reference sequence). This CDR3 has 14 residues. The CDR3 bases are TGTGCCAGCAGCCTCGAGTATAGTCATCAGCCCCAGCATTTT. This translates into CASSLEYSHQPQHF.

The gene calls are TRBV3-1 (or the pseudogene TRBV3-2) and TRBJ2-7; weak D call: TRBD2 (6 bases). Germline V gene sequence: CDR1 LGHDT, CDR2 YNNKEL (reference sequence). The CDR3 contains 16 residues. The V and J ends lost 3 bases and 7 bases respectively, with 22 bases between them. The CDR3 region has the DNA TGTGCCAGCAGCCATTCGCGGGTGGGACTGACCTTGGAGCAGTACTTC. It codes for CASSHSRVGLTLEQYF.

The chain combines TRBV18 with TRBJ1-6; D is unclear. The germline V gene has CDR1 KGHSH and CDR2 LQKENI. This CDR3 has 20 residues. With 1 base removed from V and 7 bases from J, the gap between germline ends came to 26 bases. The CDR3 DNA reads TGTGCCAGCTCACCACTAAGTAGAGGCGGTGTGAATTCGGCAAATTCACCCCTCCACTTT. Protein sequence: CASSPLSRGGVNSANSPLHF. Full variable domain (remainder filled in from reference TRBV18 and TRBJ1-6): NAGVMQNPRHLVRRRGQEARLRCSPMKGHSHVYWYRQLPEEGLKFMVYLQKENIIDESGMPKERFSAEFPKEGPSILRIQQVVRGDSAAYFCASSPLSRGGVNSANSPLHFGNGTRLTVT.

The chain carries TRBV7-8 and TRBJ2-5, with D possibly being TRBD2 (6 bases). Germline CDR1 SGHVS, CDR2 FQNEAQ. The CDR3 consists of 16 residues. V gave up 4 bases and J gave up 1 base, with 16 bases separating them. The DNA for the CDR3 is TGTGCCAGCAGCTCGATGGCTAGCGATTTCCAAGAGACCCAGTACTTC. Translation gives CASSSMASDFQETQYF.

V and J are TRBV27 and TRBJ1-1; D remains unclear. V lost 4 bases and J lost 0, with 6 bases in between. The CDR3 is made up of 13 amino acids. Germline V gene data show CDR1 as MNHEY and CDR2 as SMNVEV (reference sequence). The CDR3 loop is CASSYDLNTEAFF. The CDR3 DNA sequence: TGTGCCAGCAGTTACGACTTGAACACTGAAGCTTTCTTT.

The chain links TRBV3-1 (or the pseudogene TRBV3-2) to TRBJ1-2; tentatively, D is TRBD1 (6 bases). The germline V gene encodes CDR1 LGHDT and CDR2 YNNKEL (reference sequence). The CDR3 has 18 residues. Trimming pared 1 base from V and 7 bases from J, leaving 25 bases between. The CDR3 DNA reads as TGTGCCAGCAGCCAAGCTTCTACCATAACGAGGGGGACCGCTGGCTACACCTTC. It is translated as CASSQASTITRGTAGYTF.

This sequence joins TRBV28 and TRBJ1-3, with TRBD1 matching 9 bases. Germline loops: CDR1 MDHEN, CDR2 SYDVKM. Trimming cost V 6 bases and J 0 bases; bases outside gene matches: 6. This CDR3 is 16 amino acids long. The CDR3 reads CASSKDRGSSGNTIYF. The CDR3 nucleotides are TGTGCCAGCAGCAAGGACAGGGGAAGCTCTGGAAACACCATATATTTT.

The chain uses TRBV7-2 and TRBJ2-1, with a possible D match to TRBD2 (5 bases). CDR3 length: 15 amino acids. Germline V CDR1 and CDR2: SGHTA, FQGNSA. V lost 4 bases and J lost 0, with 10 bases in between. The CDR3 here is CASSSTGSSYNEQFF. CDR3 in DNA: TGTGCCAGCAGCTCGACGGGGAGCTCCTACAATGAGCAGTTCTTC.

This clone has more than one count but fewer than ten. The rearrangement links TRBV7-6 to TRBJ2-1; TRBD2 is a possible D gene (5 bases). The CDR3 totals 16 residues. The germline V gene encodes CDR1 SGHVS and CDR2 FNYEAQ. The V end lost 1 base, the J end lost 3 bases, and 13 bases lay between the germline ends. CDR3 in DNA: TGTGCCAGCAGCTTAGGTGGCGGGTCTCTCTACAATGAGCAGTTCTTC. It translates to CASSLGGGSLYNEQFF.

V usage is TRBV27 and J usage is TRBJ2-7; D possibly corresponds to TRBD1 (6 bases). The CDR3 is made up of 18 amino acids. Germline assignment: CDR1 MNHEY and CDR2 SMNVEV (reference sequence). Trimming removed 1 base from V and 7 bases from J, with 26 bases in between. This CDR3 reads CASSLFAIQRTRGDEQYF. Here the CDR3 DNA reads TGTGCCAGCAGTTTATTTGCCATTCAGAGGACCAGGGGAGATGAGCAGTACTTC.

The rearrangement uses TRBV6-5 and TRBJ1-5; D gene ambiguous. This CDR3 is 14 amino acids long. V shed 5 bases and J shed 4 bases, with 12 bases lying between them. In germline, CDR1 is MNHEY, CDR2 SVGAGI. The CDR3 here is CASSPLIRNQPQHF. The CDR3 DNA follows: TGTGCCAGCAGTCCCCTGATCAGGAATCAGCCCCAGCATTTT.

This sequence joins TRBV2 and TRBJ1-1; D unresolved. Germline loops: CDR1 SNHLY, CDR2 FYNNEI. The CDR3 totals 15 residues. Trimming took 2 bases from V and 0 from J, leaving 10 bases between them. CDR3 sequence: CASSEFASLNTEAFF. The CDR3 region has the DNA TGTGCCAGCAGTGAATTTGCCAGTCTGAACACTGAAGCTTTCTTT.

The chain is built from TRBV28 and TRBJ2-7, with 12 bases that match TRBD1. The V and J ends lost 7 bases and 7 bases, in that order; junction bases with no gene match: 5. The germline CDR1 and CDR2 sequences are MDHEN and SYDVKM. This CDR3 contains 13 residues. CDR3 amino acids: CASIGTGGVEQYF. The CDR3, as DNA: TGTGCCAGCATTGGGACAGGGGGCGTTGAGCAGTACTTC.

V and J are TRBV5-4 and TRBJ2-7; 10 bases are shared with TRBD2. Per germline, CDR1 SGHNT and CDR2 YYREEE (reference sequence). The ends lost 0 bases at V and 2 bases at J; junction bases unmatched: 8. CDR3 length: 17 residues. CDR3 region: CASSLVEGLATPYEQYF. CDR3 nucleotide sequence: TGTGCCAGCAGCTTGGTCGAGGGACTAGCGACGCCCTACGAGCAGTACTTC.